This T cell receptor beta chain was found in a study of cytomegalovirus exposure and HLA in healthy donors (dated by TCRdb to about 2017). For the study in its entirety: In an earlier analysis of some 550 of the donors, 276 Gb of sequence data and 90 million to 130 million unique TCR beta sequences from 150 million to 200 million T cells were reported. Donor age, sex, ethnicity and CMV serostatus were compiled alongside the repertoire data. A later analysis re-analyzed previously published TCR beta repertoires from 600 to 850 donors and added high-resolution HLA genotyping to study TCR occurrence patterns. To predict cytomegalovirus infection status, the study combined high-throughput TCR immunosequencing, statistical association of individual TCRs with disease status, and machine learning. Of the roughly 400 genotyped donors, approximately 81% were placed in the genetic ancestry cluster associated with self-reported Caucasian donors. In addition to the first cohort of several hundred subjects, a separate validation cohort of 120 different subjects was used. The later analysis used no new phenotypic data to find candidate immune exposures, relying instead on TCR beta sequences and their occurrence across donors. The T cell repertoires of around 670 subjects were profiled by immunosequencing and related to cytomegalovirus serostatus. The study aimed to test whether cataloging public T cell receptors could reveal signatures of past pathogen exposure. The number of typed donors differed by locus: about 629-640 for A, B, C, DRB1 and DQB1; approximately 530 for DQA1; about 600 for DPA1; and around 450 for DPB1. Every discovery cohort repertoire had been produced on one sequencing platform. HLA typing covered class I and class II loci at four-digit resolution. Because of strong linkage in the cohort, roughly five DR-DQ haplotypes were treated as single units for association and clustering. On average, around 240,000 unique TCR beta nucleotide sequences were sequenced per donor among about 400 genotyped donors of the cohort, with around 19% of those sequences being non-productive. An earlier analysis of 587 of the donors used high-throughput TCR beta sequencing to judge whether each TCR beta V gene segment behaved as functional or pseudogenic. A later genetic analysis used genome-wide SNP genotypes for about 55% of the 666 donors, treating that subset as a discovery cohort. About 280 gigabases of sequencing data and 70 million to 100 million unique TCR sequences were included in an early release covering roughly 600 HLA-typed donors. The investigation overall reported the following: It was suggested by the authors that the approach could potentially be generalized to other disease states and immunological phenotypes. Presence/absence analyses assumed roughly uniform sequencing depth across donors, an assumption that may not hold. Specific HLA alleles were associated with some 15,000 TCR beta sequences at a false discovery rate of 0.05 in a later analysis. When HLA alleles, especially DR and DQ, strongly co-occurred, TCR associations were difficult to assign to individual alleles. Because some donors lacked HLA typing at each locus, the association tests relied only on the typed subset. A cluster of highly shared sequence variants was judged likely to represent a technical artifact of the sequencing pipeline. The study gave a list of some 150 TCR beta chains associated with cytomegalovirus. Cytomegalovirus status was reported to be diagnosed by the classifier with high specificity and sensitivity in both the original and validation cohorts. According to a later analysis, most CMV-associated TCR beta chains appeared to be HLA-restricted, and the HLA associations seemed to be driven largely by CMV exposure. Because counts were too low, seventeen rarely observed V segments, including chromosome 9 orphons, were excluded from the earlier analysis of under 650 of the donors. A further reported finding was that TCR beta sequences accurately predicted the HLA-A and HLA-B alleles for most subjects in the first cohort. In an earlier analysis of 587 of the donors, most TCR beta V segments appeared in productive rearrangements about 87% or about 30% of the time, broadly matching IMGT annotations. Only TCR beta chains were sequenced in this cohort, and the absence of alpha or paired-chain data limited detectable features. A later analysis reported that several top co-occurrence clusters appeared linked to parvovirus B19, influenza, CMV and Epstein-Barr virus. V-gene and J-gene trimming of TCR beta chains was associated with a missense DCLRE1C variant in a later genetic analysis, and the association was replicated in an independent cohort. According to a later analysis, TCR association rates differed among HLA loci, with DRB1 alleles showing the most associated TCRs and HLA-C alleles showing the fewest. In a later analysis, HLA-associated TCR beta chains were found to be more clonally expanded and to have lower generation probabilities than equally common non-associated chains. Correlated functional status among segregating V segments might be attributable to linkage disequilibrium, but an unknown experimental factor could not be ruled out. According to a later genetic analysis, donors in an Asian-associated ancestry cluster had fewer N-insertions in productive TCRs than the approximately 670-donor mean. For the cohort, immune exposure information was limited to CMV serostatus. Because the 87-base-pair reads could not distinguish some IMGT-functional V segments, including TRBV6-2 and TRBV6-3, those segments were excluded. Across donors, most TCR sequences were observed very rarely, whereas some public TCRs were present in many individuals. In vitro tests confirmed that a few of the cytomegalovirus-associated TCR beta chains recognize cytomegalovirus antigens.

The cohort consisted of 650 to 700 healthy bone marrow donors. Cohort members were all nominally healthy when sampled, although unrecorded immune exposures were likely present. The donor was CMV seropositive and was included in the group of almost 300 seropositive cohort members. A peripheral blood sample was collected from each donor, and TCR beta sequencing was performed on peripheral blood mononuclear cells. Genomic DNA extraction from the blood cell samples was performed with the Qiagen DNeasy Blood Extraction Kit. Between the V and J ends, shortened by 6 bases and 8 bases respectively, the junction contains 7 bases. The germline V gene specifies MDHEN as CDR1 and SYDVKM as CDR2. From the cysteine up to the phenylalanine, the CDR3 has a length of 11 residues. Kept here is only the CDR3 DNA, which spans 33 bases and is read in frame from base 1. The library was generated by the immunoSEQ multiplex PCR assay. The multiplex PCR relied on a mix of 60 forward primers for TCR Vbeta segments and 13 reverse primers for TCR Jbeta segments. A multiplex PCR assay on genomic DNA amplified the CDR3 region of rearranged TCR beta genes. Amplified TCR beta libraries were sequenced as 87-base-pair reads on the Illumina HiSeq System. As for the original processing: In a later analysis, roughly 80 million unique TCR beta chains were counted across the 650 to 700 repertoires, and around 11 million of these chains were shared by at least two donors. Raw reads were error-corrected and collapsed into unique sequences by a nearest-neighbor algorithm in which closely related sequences were merged to remove PCR and sequencing errors. To assign V, D and J gene segments, CDR3 sequences were aligned to IMGT reference sequences. For a sequence to be retained, a match of at least six nucleotides was required to both a V gene segment and a J gene segment. Rearrangements were called productive when the CDR3 lacked stop codons and stayed in frame with V and J; all others were non-productive. Following IMGT convention, CDR3 was defined as the stretch from the second conserved V-encoded cysteine to the conserved J-encoded phenylalanine. In an earlier analysis of around 540 of the donors, sequences lacking an unambiguous match to a single V gene segment were excluded. An earlier analysis of a few hundred of the donors classified V segments as functional when productive rearrangements were above 56.7% and as segregating when the standard deviation between donors was above 5%. A statistical classification framework was developed to diagnose cytomegalovirus status using the catalog of TCR beta chain sequences. In a later analysis, TCR nucleotide sequences were compared against IMGT/GENE-DB human TR gene sequences so that V and J genes could be assigned. In a later analysis, CDR3 sequences and most-parsimonious VDJ recombination scenarios were assigned using the TCRdist pipeline. In a later analysis, each TCR beta chain was defined by its CDR3 amino acid sequence together with its V-gene family, and reads lacking a unique V-gene family were excluded. In a later analysis, several hundred highly shared, low-generation-probability nucleotide sequences were removed to address suspected cross-contamination and a sequencing artifact. In a later analysis, a clonal expansion index was calculated for each public chain from normalized within-repertoire ranks of inferred template counts. In a later analysis, generation probabilities were computed using a VDJ recombination model fitted to out-of-frame rearrangements, and the results were checked against IGoR. A later analysis scored TCR-TCR, TCR-HLA and TCR-CMV co-occurrence with hypergeometric tests, applying a repertoire-size bias correction to TCR pairs. In a later analysis, false discovery rates were estimated by permuting HLA or CMV assignments 20 times. A later analysis grouped co-occurring TCRs with DBSCAN, adding TCRdist sequence similarity when clustering within HLA-allele-positive subsets. Repertoires with fewer than 30,000 or more than 120,000 public chains were left out of co-occurrence clustering, as were five repertoires with anomalous nucleotide sharing. Drawn from immuneACCESS, this table holds only the in-frame rearrangements with V and J called that TCRdb kept. Clones are partly lost; checked studies trace under half to an unresolved V gene and leave the rest unexplained. V, J and clone size are taken as reported in that table, and D and trimming were inferred from the DNA itself. This sample lists 75,000 to 80,000 clones; approximately 70% were detected once. The ten largest clonotypes hold approximately 4.4% of the sample.

Worth noting for this clone: Its antigen is unknown. No base quality values were provided; no much bigger clone lies one nucleotide off.

This chain joins TRBV28 to TRBJ2-2; the D gene is possibly TRBD2, with 6 bases matching. The sample comprised PBMCs. The clonotype comes from a man aged 55 to 70 in good health and CMV-seropositive. The nucleotide sequence is given as TGTGCCAGCAGCGCGGGGGGGGAGCTGTTTTTT. Its protein is CASSAGGELFF. With all but the CDR3 taken from the reference TRBV28 and TRBJ2-2 genes, the full variable domain is: DVKVTQSSRYLVKRTGEKVFLECVQDMDHENMFWYRQDPGLGLRLIYFSYDVKMKEKGDIPEGYSVSREKKERFSLILESASTNQTSMYLCASSAGGELFFGEGSRLTVL.